Listed here is a single T cell receptor (beta chain). Its antigen is not known. The investigators reverse transcribed all of the isolated RNA, so they sequenced expressed TCRB transcripts. The table came from immunoSEQ multiplex PCR; TCRdb's copy has only in-frame clones and leaves some out. The profile covers a few hundred thousand clones, with about 15% appearing a single time and about 0.019% taken by the ten largest. This entry belongs to a study of beta chain features in type 1 diabetes. Study observations and caveats: TCRB CDR3 length was moderately but significantly reduced in all four CD4+ subsets of Type 1 diabetes patients. Patients with type 1 diabetes carried fewer insertions and had more deletions at their VDJ junctions.

Sorting produced populations that all topped 95% purity. Germline lookup yields CDR1 SGHVS and CDR2 FNYEAQ. V was shortened by 5 bases and J by 5 bases, with 12 bases between the two germline ends. The CDR3 runs 13 residues. The TCR sequence derives from a man in his thirties or forties with type 1 diabetes. The sample comprised naive CD4+ T cells from blood. The chain couples TRBV7-6 to TRBJ2-5; D not resolved. CDR3 DNA sequence: TGTGCCAGCAGCACCCCCCAAGAGGAGACCCAGTACTTC. Translation: CASSTPQEETQYF.